This record concerns one T cell receptor beta chain sequence. The sample comes from a study of blood T cell repertoires in COVID-19. Per the study methods: The authors estimated nucleated cell counts from reference gene primer amplification. Generated by immunoSEQ multiplex PCR, the TCRdb table keeps only in-frame clones and is missing some. That table is the source of V, J and clone size, and D and trimming were worked out from the DNA. The sample records 150,000 or so clones, approximately 80% being singletons. Trimming removed 5 bases at V and 7 bases at J, with 20 bases between. CDR3 length equals 15 residues. CDR1 is LGHDT, CDR2 YNNKEL, per germline (reference sequence).

The TCR sequence derives from a woman of 80 years or more with acute or convalescent COVID-19. Specimen: peripheral blood. V is TRBV3-1 (or the pseudogene TRBV3-2) and J is TRBJ1-2; D not certain. CDR3 bases: TGTGCCAGCAGCGTTCGTAGGCAGGTCGTTAGTGGCTACACCTTC. Its protein is CASSVRRQVVSGYTF.